This TCR beta chain was identified in a study of beta chain features in type 1 diabetes. Study summary: All of the samples together had around 110,000,000 sorted cells examined. General study findings and limits: When cDNA is sequenced, cells with high TCR expression could be over-represented.

V lost 4 bases, J lost 8 bases, and 22 bases lay in between. The CDR3 sequence is 16 residues long. From germline, CDR1 is SGHDT and CDR2 YYEEEE. Remarks on this clone: Antigen: not known.

Reverse transcribing all isolated RNA meant expressed TCRB transcripts were sequenced. Clones were sequenced by immunoSEQ multiplex PCR, and TCRdb holds only the in-frame ones, with some missing. In the table there are 900,000 or so clones, roughly 17% of which are singletons. The sequenced sample consisted of naive CD4+ T cells from blood. The chain links TRBV5-6 to TRBJ2-1; TRBD1 or TRBD2 may be the D gene (5 bases each). This receptor was taken from a woman under 30 in good health. The CDR3 coding sequence is TGTGCCAGCAGCCTGGGACGCCGGCTAAACCGGGATGAGCAGTTCTTC. It codes for CASSLGRRLNRDEQFF.